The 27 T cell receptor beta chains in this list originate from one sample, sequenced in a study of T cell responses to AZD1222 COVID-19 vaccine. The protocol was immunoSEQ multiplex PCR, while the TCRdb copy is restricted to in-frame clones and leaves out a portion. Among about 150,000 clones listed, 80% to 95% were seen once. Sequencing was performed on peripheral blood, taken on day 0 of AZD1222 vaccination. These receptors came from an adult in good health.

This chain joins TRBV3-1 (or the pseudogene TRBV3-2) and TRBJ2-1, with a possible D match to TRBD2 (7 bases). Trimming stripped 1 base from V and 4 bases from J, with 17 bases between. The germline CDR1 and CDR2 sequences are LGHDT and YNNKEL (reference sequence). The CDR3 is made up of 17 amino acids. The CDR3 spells CASSQAGGGGGYNEQFF. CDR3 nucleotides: TGTGCCAGCAGCCAAGCCGGCGGCGGGGGCGGATACAATGAGCAGTTCTTC.

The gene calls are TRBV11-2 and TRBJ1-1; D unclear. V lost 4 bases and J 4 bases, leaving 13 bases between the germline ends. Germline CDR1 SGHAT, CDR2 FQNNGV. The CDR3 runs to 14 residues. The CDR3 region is CASSSNMGGTEAFF. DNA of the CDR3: TGTGCCAGCAGCTCAAACATGGGAGGCACTGAAGCTTTCTTT.

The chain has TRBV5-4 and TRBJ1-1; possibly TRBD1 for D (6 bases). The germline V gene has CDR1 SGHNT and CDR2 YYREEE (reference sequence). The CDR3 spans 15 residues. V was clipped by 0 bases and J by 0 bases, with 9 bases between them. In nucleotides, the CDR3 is TGTGCCAGCAGCTTGGGGGGGGGCATGAACACTGAAGCTTTCTTT. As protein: CASSLGGGMNTEAFF. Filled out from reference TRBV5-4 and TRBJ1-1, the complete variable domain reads ETGVTQSPTHLIKTRGQQVTLRCSSQSGHNTVSWYQQALGQGPQFIFQYYREEENGRGNFPPRFSGLQFPNYSSELNVNALELDDSALYLCASSLGGGMNTEAFFGQGTRLTVV.

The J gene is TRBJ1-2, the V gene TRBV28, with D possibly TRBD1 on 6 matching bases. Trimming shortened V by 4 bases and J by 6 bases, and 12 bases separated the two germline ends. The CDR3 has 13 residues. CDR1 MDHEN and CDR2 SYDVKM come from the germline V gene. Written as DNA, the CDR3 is TGTGCCAGCAGTTGGGCACAGGGCCATGGCTACACCTTC. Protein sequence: CASSWAQGHGYTF.

CDR3 residues: CATTPLAGEGETQYF. CDR3 bases: TGTGCCACCACCCCTCTAGCGGGAGAAGGAGAGACCCAGTACTTC. The V call is TRBV5-4, the J call TRBJ2-5; 10 nucleotides agree with TRBD2. Germline V CDR1 and CDR2: SGHNT, YYREEE (reference sequence). The CDR3 covers 15 residues. The V gene end was trimmed by 9 bases and the J gene end by 4 bases; junction bases not matched to a gene: 12.

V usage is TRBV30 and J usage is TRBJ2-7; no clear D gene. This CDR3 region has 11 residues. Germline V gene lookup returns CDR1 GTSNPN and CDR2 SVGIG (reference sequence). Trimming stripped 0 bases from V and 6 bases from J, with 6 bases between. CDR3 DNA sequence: TGTGCCTGGAGTGTGATGGGCGAGCAGTACTTC. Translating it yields CAWSVMGEQYF.

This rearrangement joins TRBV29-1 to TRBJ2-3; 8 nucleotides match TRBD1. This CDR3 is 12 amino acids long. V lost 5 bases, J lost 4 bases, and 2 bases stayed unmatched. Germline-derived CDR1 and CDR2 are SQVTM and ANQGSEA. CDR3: CSVLQGADTQYF. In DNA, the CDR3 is TGCAGCGTTCTACAGGGGGCAGATACGCAGTATTTT.

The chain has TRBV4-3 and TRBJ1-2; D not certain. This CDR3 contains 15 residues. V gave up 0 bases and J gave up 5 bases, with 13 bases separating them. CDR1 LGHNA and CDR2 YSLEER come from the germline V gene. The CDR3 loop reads CASSQDHGPHYGYTF. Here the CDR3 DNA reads TGCGCCAGCAGCCAAGATCACGGGCCTCATTATGGCTACACCTTC.

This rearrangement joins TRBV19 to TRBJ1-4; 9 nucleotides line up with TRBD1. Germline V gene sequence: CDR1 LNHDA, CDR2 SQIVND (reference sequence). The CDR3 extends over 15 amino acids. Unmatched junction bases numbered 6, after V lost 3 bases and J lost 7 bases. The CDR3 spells CASSMGGTGFEKLFF. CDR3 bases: TGTGCCAGTAGTATGGGGGGGACAGGGTTTGAAAAACTGTTTTTT.

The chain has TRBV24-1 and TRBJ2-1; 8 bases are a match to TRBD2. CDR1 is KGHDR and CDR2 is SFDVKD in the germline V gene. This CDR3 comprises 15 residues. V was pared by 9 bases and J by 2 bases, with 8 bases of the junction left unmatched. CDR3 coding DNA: TGTGCCACCCGCCCGGCCGGGGGGGCCTACAATGAGCAGTTCTTC. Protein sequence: CATRPAGGAYNEQFF.

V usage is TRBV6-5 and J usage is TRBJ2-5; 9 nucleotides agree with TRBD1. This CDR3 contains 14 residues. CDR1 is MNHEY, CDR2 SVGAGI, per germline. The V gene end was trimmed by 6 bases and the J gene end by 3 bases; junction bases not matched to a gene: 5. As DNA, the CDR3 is TGTGCCAGCAGGGATACAGGGGGCAAAGAGACCCAGTACTTC. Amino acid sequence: CASRDTGGKETQYF.

As DNA, the CDR3 is TGTGCCAGCGGAAAGGGACGGATGAACACTGAAGCTTTCTTT. This sequence encodes CASGKGRMNTEAFF. V is TRBV28 and J is TRBJ1-1, with D perhaps TRBD1 (5 bases). The ends were cut back, 8 bases at V and 0 bases at J, with 13 bases in the middle. The CDR3 covers 14 residues. CDR1 and CDR2 from the germline V gene are MDHEN and SYDVKM.

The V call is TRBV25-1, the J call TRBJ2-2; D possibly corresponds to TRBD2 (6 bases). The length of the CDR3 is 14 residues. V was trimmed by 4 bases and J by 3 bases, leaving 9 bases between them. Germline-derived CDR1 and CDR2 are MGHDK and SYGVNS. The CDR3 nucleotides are TGTGCCAGCAGTGGCGCGGGGCACACCGGGGAGCTGTTTTTT. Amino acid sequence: CASSGAGHTGELFF.

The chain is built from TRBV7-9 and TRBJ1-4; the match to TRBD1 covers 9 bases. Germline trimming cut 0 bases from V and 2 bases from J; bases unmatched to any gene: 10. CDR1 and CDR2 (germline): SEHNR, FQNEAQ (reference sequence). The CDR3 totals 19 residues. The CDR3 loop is CASSLAAGTGLRTNEKLFF. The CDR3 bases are TGTGCCAGCAGCTTAGCGGCCGGGACAGGGTTACGTACTAATGAAAAACTGTTTTTT.

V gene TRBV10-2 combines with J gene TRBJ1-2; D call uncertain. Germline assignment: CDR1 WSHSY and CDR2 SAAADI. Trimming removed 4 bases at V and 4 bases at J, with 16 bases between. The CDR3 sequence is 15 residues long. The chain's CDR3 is CASSGDTDPLYGYTF. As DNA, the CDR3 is TGCGCCAGCAGTGGCGATACGGATCCTCTCTATGGCTACACCTTC.

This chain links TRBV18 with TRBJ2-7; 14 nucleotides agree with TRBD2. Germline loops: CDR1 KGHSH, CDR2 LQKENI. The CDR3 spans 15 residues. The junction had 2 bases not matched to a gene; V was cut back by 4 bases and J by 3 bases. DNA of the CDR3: TGTGCCAGCTCACAGGGACTAGCGGGGGACTACGAGCAGTACTTC. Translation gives CASSQGLAGDYEQYF.

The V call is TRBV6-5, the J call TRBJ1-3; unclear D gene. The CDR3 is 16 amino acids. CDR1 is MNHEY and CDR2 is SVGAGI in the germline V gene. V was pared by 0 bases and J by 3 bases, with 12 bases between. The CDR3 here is CASSYSNPHYGNTIYF. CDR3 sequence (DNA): TGTGCCAGCAGTTACTCGAATCCCCACTATGGAAACACCATATATTTT.

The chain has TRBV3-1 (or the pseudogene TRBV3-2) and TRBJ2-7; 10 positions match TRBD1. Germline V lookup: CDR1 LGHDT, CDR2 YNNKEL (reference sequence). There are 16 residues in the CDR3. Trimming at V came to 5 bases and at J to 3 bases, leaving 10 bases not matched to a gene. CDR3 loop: CASSITPGTGDYEQYF. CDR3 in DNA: TGTGCCAGCAGCATAACCCCCGGGACAGGGGACTACGAGCAGTACTTC.

CDR3 in amino acids: CASSGTSVDNEQFF. In nucleotides, the CDR3 is TGTGCCAGTAGTGGGACTAGCGTTGACAATGAGCAGTTCTTC. V usage is TRBV19 and J usage is TRBJ2-1, with 10 bases matching TRBD2. CDR3 size: 14 residues. After removal of 5 bases from V and 5 bases from J, the junction contained 3 bases not matched to a gene. Germline V gene lookup returns CDR1 LNHDA and CDR2 SQIVND (reference sequence).

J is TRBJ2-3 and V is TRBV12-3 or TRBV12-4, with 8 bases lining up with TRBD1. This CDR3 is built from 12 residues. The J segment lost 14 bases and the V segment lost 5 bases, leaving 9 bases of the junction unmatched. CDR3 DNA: TGTGCCAGCAGTCTAGGACAGGGATGGTCGTATTTT. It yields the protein CASSLGQGWSYF.

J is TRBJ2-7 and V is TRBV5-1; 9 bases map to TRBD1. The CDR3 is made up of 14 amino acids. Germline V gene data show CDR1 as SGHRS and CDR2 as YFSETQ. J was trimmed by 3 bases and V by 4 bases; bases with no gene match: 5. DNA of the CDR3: TGCGCCAGCAGCCCCGGGACAGGGTACTACGAGCAGTACTTC. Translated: CASSPGTGYYEQYF. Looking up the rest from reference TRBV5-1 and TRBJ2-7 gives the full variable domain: KAGVTQTPRYLIKTRGQQVTLSCSPISGHRSVSWYQQTPGQGLQFLFEYFSETQRNKGNFPGRFSGRQFSNSRSEMNVSTLELGDSALYLCASSPGTGYYEQYFGPGTRLTVT.

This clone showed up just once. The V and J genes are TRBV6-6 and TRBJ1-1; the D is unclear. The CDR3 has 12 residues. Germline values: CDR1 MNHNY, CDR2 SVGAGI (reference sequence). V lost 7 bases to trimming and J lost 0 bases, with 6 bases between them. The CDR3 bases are TGTGCCAGCAAAGGGATGAACACTGAAGCTTTCTTT. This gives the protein CASKGMNTEAFF.

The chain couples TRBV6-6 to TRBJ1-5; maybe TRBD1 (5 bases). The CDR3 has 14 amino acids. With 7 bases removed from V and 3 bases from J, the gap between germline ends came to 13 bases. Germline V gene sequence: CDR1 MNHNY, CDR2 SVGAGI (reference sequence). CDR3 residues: CASMGGGVNQPQHF. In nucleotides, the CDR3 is TGTGCCAGCATGGGGGGAGGGGTCAATCAGCCCCAGCATTTT.

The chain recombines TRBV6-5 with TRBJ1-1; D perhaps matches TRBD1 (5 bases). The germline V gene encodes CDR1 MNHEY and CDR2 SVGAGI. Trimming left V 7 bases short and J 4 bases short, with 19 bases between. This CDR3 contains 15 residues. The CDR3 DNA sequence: TGTGCCAGCACCTTAGAGAGGGGACTTGGCACTGAAGCTTTCTTT. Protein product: CASTLERGLGTEAFF.

CDR3 protein: CASSYRSTYEQYF. In nucleotides, the CDR3 is TGTGCCAGCAGTTACCGATCGACCTACGAGCAGTACTTC. The V call is TRBV6-5, the J call TRBJ2-7; D is undetermined. The CDR3 length is 13 residues. Germline CDR1 reads MNHEY; CDR2 reads SVGAGI. Trimming took off 2 bases at V and 2 bases at J, with 7 bases between the two ends.

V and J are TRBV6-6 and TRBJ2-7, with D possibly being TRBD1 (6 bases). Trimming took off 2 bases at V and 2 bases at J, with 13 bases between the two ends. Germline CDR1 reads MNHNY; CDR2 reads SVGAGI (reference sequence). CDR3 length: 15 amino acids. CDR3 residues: CASSYPETGTYEQYF. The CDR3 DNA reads TGTGCCAGCAGTTACCCTGAAACAGGGACCTACGAGCAGTACTTC.

The CDR3 reads CATSEPGQGGYYGYTF. The DNA for the CDR3 is TGTGCCACCAGTGAACCCGGACAGGGTGGGTACTATGGCTACACCTTC. This chain uses TRBV24-1 with TRBJ1-2; the match to TRBD1 covers 8 bases. Looked up from germline, CDR1 is KGHDR and CDR2 is SFDVKD. CDR3 size: 16 residues. V lost 4 bases to trimming and J lost 3 bases; unmatched junction nucleotides: 9.